This record covers a single T cell receptor (beta chain). Recruited during active infection, patients (from Seattle) were subsequently followed longitudinally. The CDR3 length is 13 residues. Trimming removed 3 bases at V and 5 bases at J, with 11 bases between. Germline V gene sequence: CDR1 MDHEN, CDR2 SYDVKM. Original processing notes: Amplified reference gene primers provided the basis for estimating nucleated cell counts. Assay used: immunoSEQ multiplex PCR; TCRdb lists only in-frame clones, some missing. The DNA gave D and trimming, while V, J and clone size come from that table. The table lists under 300,000 clones, 84% of them singletons. This sample is drawn from a study of blood T cell repertoires in COVID-19. About the study: Sample material is recorded as cDNA or gDNA derived from T cells, B-cell-depleted T cells, or PBMCs.

The sequenced sample was peripheral blood. The rearrangement joins TRBV28 to TRBJ2-7, with no clear D. This TCR derives from a human donor with COVID-19, enrolled during active disease. The donor label of this sample is uncertain. The CDR3 region has the DNA TGTGCCAGCAGTTTGGGCCAGCCCCACGAGCAGTACTTC. It codes for CASSLGQPHEQYF.